This record concerns one T cell receptor (beta chain) sequence. The source of the sample is a study of cytomegalovirus exposure and HLA in healthy donors. The wider study: Within an early data release were 65 million to 90 million unique TCRs drawn from HLA-typed donors.

60 Vbeta and 13 Jbeta primers were used in PCR. Libraries were prepared by immunoSEQ multiplex PCR; TCRdb keeps only in-frame clonotypes and omits some of them. The sample lists tens of thousands of clones, approximately 63% occurring once. This TCR came from a woman in her twenties or thirties in good health and CMV-seronegative. The sequenced sample consisted of PBMCs.

CDR3: CASSKRGGAQFFSNTGELFF. The CDR3 DNA is TGTGCCAGTAGTAAGAGGGGGGGGGCCCAGTTCTTCTCGAACACCGGGGAGCTGTTTTTT. The chain carries TRBV19 and TRBJ2-2, with a weak D call TRBD2 (7 bases). V was cut by 4 bases and J by 0 bases, with 24 bases left in between. This CDR3 comprises 20 residues. The germline CDR1 and CDR2 sequences are LNHDA and SQIVND (reference sequence).